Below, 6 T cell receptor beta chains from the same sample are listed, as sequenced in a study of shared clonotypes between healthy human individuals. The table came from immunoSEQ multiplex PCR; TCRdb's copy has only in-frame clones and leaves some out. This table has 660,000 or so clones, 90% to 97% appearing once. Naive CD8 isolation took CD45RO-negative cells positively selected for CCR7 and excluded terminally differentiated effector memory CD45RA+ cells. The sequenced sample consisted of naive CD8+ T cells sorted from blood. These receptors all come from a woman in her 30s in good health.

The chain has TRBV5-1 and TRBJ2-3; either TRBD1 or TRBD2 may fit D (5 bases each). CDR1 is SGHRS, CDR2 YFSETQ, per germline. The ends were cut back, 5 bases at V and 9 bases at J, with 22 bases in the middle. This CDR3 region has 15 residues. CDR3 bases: TGCGCCAGCAGTGAACCGGGACCCGCTGGTTCAACGCAGTATTTT. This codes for CASSEPGPAGSTQYF.

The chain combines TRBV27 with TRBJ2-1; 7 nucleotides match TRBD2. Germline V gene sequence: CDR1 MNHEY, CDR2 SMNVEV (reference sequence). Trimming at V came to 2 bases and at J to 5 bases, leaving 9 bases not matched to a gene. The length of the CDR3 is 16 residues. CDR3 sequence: CASSLVGEGLDNEQFF. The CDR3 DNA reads TGTGCCAGCAGTTTAGTAGGGGAGGGCCTGGACAATGAGCAGTTCTTC.

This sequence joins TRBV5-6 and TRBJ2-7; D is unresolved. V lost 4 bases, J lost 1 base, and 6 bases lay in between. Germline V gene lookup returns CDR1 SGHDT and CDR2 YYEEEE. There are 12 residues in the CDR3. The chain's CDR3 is CASSPRSYEQYF. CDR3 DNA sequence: TGTGCCAGCAGCCCCAGATCCTACGAGCAGTACTTC.

CDR3 DNA: TGCAGCGTTGAACTAGCACAAACCTACGAGCAGTACTTC. It is translated as CSVELAQTYEQYF. The V gene is TRBV29-1, the J gene TRBJ2-7, with TRBD2 as a possible D gene (5 bases). There are 13 residues in the CDR3. Trimming removed 2 bases at V and 2 bases at J, with 10 bases between. The germline CDR1 and CDR2 sequences are SQVTM and ANQGSEA.

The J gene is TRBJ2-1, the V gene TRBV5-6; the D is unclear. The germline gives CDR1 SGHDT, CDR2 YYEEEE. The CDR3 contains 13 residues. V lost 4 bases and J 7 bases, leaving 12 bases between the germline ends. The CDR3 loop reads CASSVTAVNEQFF. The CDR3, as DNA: TGTGCCAGCAGCGTGACTGCGGTGAATGAGCAGTTCTTC.

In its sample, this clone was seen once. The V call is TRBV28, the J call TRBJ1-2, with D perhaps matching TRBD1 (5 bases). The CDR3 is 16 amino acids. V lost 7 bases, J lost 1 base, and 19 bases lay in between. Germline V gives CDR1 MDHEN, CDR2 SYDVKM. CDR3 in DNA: TGTGCCAGCACCTTAGCTGACAGACAGTTTAACTATGGCTACACCTTC. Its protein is CASTLADRQFNYGYTF.